The 18 T cell receptor beta chains in this list originate from one sample, sequenced in a study of blood T cells in healthy people across ages. Sample-barcoded 5' priming and a J-beta primer mix drove a second PCR of roughly 6 to 12 cycles. TCRdb re-called the 5' RACE reads with MiXCR, one entry per CDR3 protein. Here the sample spans 550,000 to 600,000 distinct CDR3 sequences, less than 60% being singletons. The sequenced sample consisted of blood. These receptors came from a man at least 80 years old in good health.

This clonotype has a single count. The gene calls are TRBV20-1 and TRBJ2-3; D gene uncertain. V lost 8 bases and J 3 bases, leaving 18 bases between the germline ends. CDR1 is DFQATT, CDR2 SNEGSKA, per germline (reference sequence). The CDR3 length is 14 residues. The CDR3 region is CSCARPVGTDTQYF. In DNA, the CDR3 is TGCAGTTGTGCGAGACCGGTGGGAACAGATACGCAGTATTTT.

The chain links TRBV9 to TRBJ2-1; tentative D call: TRBD1 (5 bases). V was shortened by 3 bases and J by 4 bases, with 14 bases between the two germline ends. This CDR3 comprises 15 residues. Per germline, CDR1 SGDLS and CDR2 YYNGEE. CDR3 protein: CASSAPGLRYNEQFF. In DNA, the CDR3 is TGTGCCAGCAGCGCCCCAGGGCTTAGGTACAATGAGCAGTTCTTC.

In its sample, this clonotype was seen many times. The chain joins TRBV6-5 to TRBJ2-5; TRBD1 matches at 9 bases. The CDR3 totals 14 residues. CDR1 is MNHEY, CDR2 SVGAGI, per germline. Trimming removed 5 bases from V and 4 bases from J; junction bases left unmatched: 5. The CDR3 protein is CASSGTTGGETQYF. CDR3 coding DNA: TGTGCCAGCAGTGGGACGACAGGGGGAGAGACCCAGTACTTC.

The rearrangement links TRBV27 to TRBJ1-6, with 7 bases lining up with TRBD1. Looked up from germline, CDR1 is MNHEY and CDR2 is SMNVEV (reference sequence). Trimming at V came to 6 bases and at J to 5 bases, leaving 10 bases not matched to a gene. This CDR3 region has 16 residues. The CDR3 coding sequence is TGTGCCAGCAGCGAATTACAGGGGCTTAATAATTCACCCCTCCACTTT. Translation gives CASSELQGLNNSPLHF.

In this sample, this clonotype turned up many times. This chain joins TRBV20-1 and TRBJ1-1, with 8 bases aligning to TRBD1. This CDR3 comprises 11 residues. The trim removed 5 bases at V and 10 bases at J, leaving 6 bases unmatched. Germline lookup yields CDR1 DFQATT and CDR2 SNEGSKA (reference sequence). CDR3 bases: TGCAGTGCTGCCGGGACAGGAAGAGCTTTCTTT. Translation gives CSAAGTGRAFF.

This clonotype was observed a few times. This chain links TRBV12-3 or TRBV12-4 with TRBJ2-7; D not resolved. V lost 3 bases and J lost 5, with 8 bases in between. This CDR3 is 12 amino acids long. Here the CDR3 DNA reads TGTGCCAGCAGTTTGTTCCGGGACGAGCAGTACTTC. It encodes CASSLFRDEQYF.

The V gene is TRBV12-3 or TRBV12-4, the J gene TRBJ1-6; tentative D call: TRBD1 (5 bases). The CDR3 has 10 residues. V was cut by 6 bases and J by 18 bases, with 12 bases left in between. The CDR3 DNA is TGTGCCAGCAGAAGAGGGGTGTACCACTTT. Translated: CASRRGVYHF.

This clonotype was observed a single time. The chain couples TRBV7-2 to TRBJ2-3, with D uncertain. The V end lost 5 bases, the J end lost 1 base, and 13 bases lay between the germline ends. Germline lookup yields CDR1 SGHTA and CDR2 FQGNSA. The CDR3 has 15 amino acids. CDR3 sequence reads: CASSPTPPRTDTQYF. CDR3 nucleotide sequence: TGTGCCAGCAGCCCGACCCCTCCACGCACAGATACGCAGTATTTT. The whole variable domain, remainder taken from reference TRBV7-2 and TRBJ2-3, is GAGVSQSPSNKVTEKGKDVELRCDPISGHTALYWYRQSLGQGLEFLIYFQGNSAPDKSGLPSDRFSAERTGGSVSTLTIQRTQQEDSAVYLCASSPTPPRTDTQYFGPGTRLTVL.

This clonotype was recorded many times. The chain combines TRBV7-9 with TRBJ2-6; no clear D. Germline loops: CDR1 SEHNR, CDR2 FQNEAQ (reference sequence). V was trimmed by 1 base and J by 0 bases, leaving 10 bases between them. The length of the CDR3 is 17 residues. Here the CDR3 reads CASSLGVGGSGANVLTF. The CDR3 DNA reads as TGTGCCAGCAGCTTAGGGGTAGGCGGCTCTGGGGCCAACGTCCTGACTTTC.

This clonotype turned up a few times. The V call is TRBV5-1, the J call TRBJ2-1, with 9 bases fitting TRBD2. The CDR3 has 14 residues. CDR1 and CDR2 (germline): SGHRS, YFSETQ. Losses at the gene ends were 3 bases for V and 9 bases for J; bases not matched to a gene: 7. This CDR3 reads CASSSLAGAGEQFF. CDR3 DNA sequence: TGCGCCAGCAGCTCCTTAGCGGGAGCGGGTGAGCAGTTCTTC.

The chain carries TRBV12-3 or TRBV12-4 and TRBJ2-1; 10 bases match TRBD2. V was clipped by 2 bases and J by 8 bases; unmatched bases: 6. CDR3 length: 15 amino acids. The DNA for the CDR3 is TGTGCCAGCAGTTTACTGGCTAGCGGGGGTTATGAGCAGTTCTTC. Amino acid sequence: CASSLLASGGYEQFF.

The chain couples TRBV6-2 or TRBV6-3 to TRBJ2-3; 8 bases match TRBD2. Unmatched junction bases numbered 13, after V lost 0 bases and J lost 2 bases. The CDR3 extends over 19 amino acids. CDR1 and CDR2 from the germline V gene are MNHEY and SVGEGT. The CDR3 bases are TGTGCCAGCAGTTACTCGGCCCAACCTCGCGGGGGGACCACAGATACGCAGTATTTT. It translates to CASSYSAQPRGGTTDTQYF.

The chain is built from TRBV14 and TRBJ2-1; D is perhaps TRBD1 or TRBD2 (5 bases each). The germline V and J ends were trimmed by 2 bases and 3 bases, with 17 bases remaining between them. The germline gives CDR1 SGHDN, CDR2 FVKESK. This CDR3 contains 17 residues. This chain's CDR3 is CASSQFSSGAVYNEQFF. In DNA, the CDR3 is TGTGCCAGCAGCCAATTCTCTTCCGGGGCGGTCTACAATGAGCAGTTCTTC.

The table lists this clonotype with a few counts. The chain links TRBV7-9 to TRBJ1-1; D not certain. The CDR3 runs to 14 residues. The germline V gene encodes CDR1 SEHNR and CDR2 FQNEAQ (reference sequence). V lost 3 bases to trimming and J lost 2 bases, with 10 bases between them. In nucleotides, the CDR3 is TGTGCCAGCAGCTTCTGGACGGAAAACACTGAAGCTTTCTTT. This sequence encodes CASSFWTENTEAFF. The entire variable domain, with the rest obtained from reference TRBV7-9 and TRBJ1-1, is as follows: DTGVSQNPRHKITKRGQNVTFRCDPISEHNRLYWYRQTLGQGPEFLTYFQNEAQLEKSRLLSDRFSAERPKGSFSTLEIQRTEQGDSAMYLCASSFWTENTEAFFGQGTRLTVV.

This clonotype has more than one count but fewer than ten. The rearrangement links TRBV6-5 to TRBJ2-2; 8 nucleotides line up with TRBD1. The V gene's germline CDR1 is MNHEY and CDR2 SVGAGI. V trimming: 6 bases; J trimming: 4 bases; junction bases outside the gene matches: 10. The CDR3 length is 16 residues. CDR3 sequence: CASSRGGQGGTGELFF. The CDR3 DNA is TGTGCCAGCAGCCGGGGAGGACAGGGCGGCACCGGGGAGCTGTTTTTT.

This chain links TRBV12-3 or TRBV12-4 with TRBJ2-1; D is tentatively TRBD1 or TRBD2 (5 bases each). Trimming removed 6 bases from V and 7 bases from J, with 13 bases in between. The CDR3 is made up of 13 amino acids. CDR3: CASRPGPLNEQFF. The CDR3 nucleotides read TGTGCCAGCAGACCGGGACCCCTGAATGAGCAGTTCTTC.

This clonotype was picked up many times. The chain recombines TRBV3-1 with TRBJ2-7; the match to TRBD2 covers 7 bases. Germline-derived CDR1 and CDR2 are LGHDT and YNNKEL (reference sequence). The length of the CDR3 is 15 residues. V dropped 2 bases and J dropped 0; count of bases not matched to a gene: 4. CDR3 in DNA: TGTGCCAGCAGCCAAAACCCGGGGGGCTCCTACGAGCAGTACTTC. Translating gives CASSQNPGGSYEQYF.

This clonotype was counted between two and nine times. J is TRBJ2-7 and V is TRBV28; either TRBD1 or TRBD2 may fit D (7 bases each). V lost 6 bases, J lost 2 bases, and 14 bases lay in between. Germline V gene lookup returns CDR1 MDHEN and CDR2 SYDVKM. CDR3 length: 14 amino acids. The CDR3 DNA reads as TGTGCCAGCAGCCAGGGGGGGATGACCTACGAGCAGTACTTC. Its translation is CASSQGGMTYEQYF.